The following is a T cell receptor beta chain sequence with its context. The study drew donors from healthy Caucasian individuals in Russia aged roughly 6 to 95. The data are from a study of blood T cells in healthy people across ages. Trimming at V came to 4 bases and at J to 2 bases, leaving 4 bases not matched to a gene. Germline assignment: CDR1 SGHRS and CDR2 YFSETQ. This CDR3 region has 15 residues. A second PCR, run for roughly 7 to 12 cycles, used a sample-barcoded 5' primer plus a J-beta primer mix. Unique molecular identifiers of 12 random nucleotides labeled each cDNA. From the 5' RACE reads, TCRdb called clonotypes with MiXCR, one entry per CDR3 protein. Of some 1.5 million distinct CDR3 sequences in the sample, roughly 43% were seen once.

Material: blood. V is TRBV5-1 and J is TRBJ2-4; 9 positions match TRBD1. The clonotype originates from a woman under 30 in good health. CDR3 amino acids: CASSAYRGPKNIQYF. CDR3 nucleotide sequence: TGCGCCAGCAGCGCCTACAGGGGGCCCAAAAACATTCAGTACTTC.